The next 17 T cell receptor beta chains were all read from a single sample in a study of identical twins. TCRdb reprocessed the 5' RACE reads with MiXCR, giving one entry per CDR3 protein. The sample carries 250,000 or so distinct CDR3 sequences, 7% to 8.5% recorded once. These data also formed part of another study, on yellow fever vaccine responses in identical twins.

The sample consisted of CD8+ T cells sorted from blood. Source of these receptors: a woman younger than 35 in good health.

Many counts were recorded for this clonotype. This sequence joins TRBV3-1 and TRBJ2-1, with 10 bases matching TRBD1. The V gene end was trimmed by 0 bases and the J gene end by 4 bases; junction bases not matched to a gene: 9. The CDR3 runs to 18 residues. The germline gives CDR1 LGHDT, CDR2 YNNKEL (reference sequence). CDR3 sequence reads: CASSQDNWAGQGYNEQFF. The CDR3, as DNA: TGTGCCAGCAGCCAAGATAATTGGGCGGGACAGGGGTACAATGAGCAGTTCTTC.

In its sample, this clonotype was seen many times. The chain recombines TRBV7-6 with TRBJ1-1; D is unclear. The CDR3 extends over 13 amino acids. Deletions cut 5 bases from V and 5 bases from J, with 12 bases between. CDR1 is SGHVS and CDR2 is FNYEAQ in the germline V gene. The DNA of the CDR3 is TGTGCCAGCAGCCCACAAGCGGGGACTGAAGCTTTCTTT. This sequence encodes CASSPQAGTEAFF.

This clonotype was picked up a small number of times. This rearrangement joins TRBV14 to TRBJ2-5; tentatively, D is TRBD1 (6 bases). The germline gives CDR1 SGHDN, CDR2 FVKESK. This CDR3 region has 14 residues. Deletions cut 4 bases from V and 0 bases from J, with 9 bases between. CDR3 amino acids: CASSLEGDQETQYF. In DNA, the CDR3 is TGTGCCAGCAGCCTCGAGGGGGACCAAGAGACCCAGTACTTC.

The chain recombines TRBV9 with TRBJ1-2, with D unresolved. The CDR3 has 8 amino acids. V was trimmed by 4 bases and J by 13 bases, leaving 5 bases between them. In germline, CDR1 is SGDLS, CDR2 YYNGEE. The CDR3 loop reads CASSPRTF. The CDR3 nucleotides are TGTGCCAGCAGCCCGCGCACCTTC.

CDR3 nucleotide sequence: TGTGCCAGCAGCTTAGAAGGTGTTTCCAGTCATGAGCAGTTCTTC. Translated, it gives CASSLEGVSSHEQFF. J is TRBJ2-1 and V is TRBV7-9, with D uncertain. The germline V gene encodes CDR1 SEHNR and CDR2 FQNEAQ (reference sequence). The CDR3 covers 15 residues. Deletions cut 1 base from V and 8 bases from J, with 15 bases between.

In this sample, this clonotype turned up a few times. The chain uses TRBV6-1 and TRBJ1-1, with D perhaps matching TRBD1 (5 bases). The CDR3 consists of 15 residues. V lost 6 bases, J lost 1 base, and 15 bases lay in between. The germline V gene has CDR1 MNHNS and CDR2 SASEGT. The chain's CDR3 is CASREYGHSNTEAFF. In DNA form, the CDR3 reads TGTGCCAGCAGGGAGTATGGACATTCGAACACTGAAGCTTTCTTT.

This clonotype showed up many times. The rearrangement joins TRBV10-3 to TRBJ1-5; tentative D call: TRBD1 (6 bases). Germline CDR1 reads ENHRY; CDR2 reads SYGVKD. The V end lost 3 bases, the J end lost 6 bases, and 9 bases lay between the germline ends. This CDR3 region has 13 residues. CDR3 sequence (DNA): TGTGCCATCAGTGAAACAGGGACTCAGCCCCAGCATTTT. Amino acid sequence: CAISETGTQPQHF.

This clonotype was seen more than once but under ten times. The J gene is TRBJ2-7, the V gene TRBV28; no reliable D call. CDR3 size: 15 residues. Germline CDR1 and CDR2: MDHEN and SYDVKM. The V end was cut by 2 bases, the J end by 0 bases, with 11 bases between. CDR3 sequence reads: CASSLGGLNSYEQYF. CDR3 DNA sequence: TGTGCCAGCAGTTTAGGCGGTTTGAACTCCTACGAGCAGTACTTC.

The chain is built from TRBV15 and TRBJ1-5; D perhaps matches TRBD1 (5 bases). The V and J ends lost 0 bases and 7 bases respectively, with 7 bases between them. This CDR3 region has 13 residues. The germline CDR1 and CDR2 sequences are LNHNV and YYDKDF (reference sequence). The CDR3: CATSRDRAQPQHF. Here the CDR3 DNA reads TGTGCCACCAGCAGAGACAGGGCCCAGCCCCAGCATTTT.

The chain couples TRBV4-1 to TRBJ2-1, with 11 bases matching TRBD2. Germline CDR1 MGHRA, CDR2 YSYEKL. Trimming cost V 1 base and J 8 bases; bases outside gene matches: 1. This CDR3 has 14 residues. The CDR3 DNA follows: TGCGCCAGCAGCCAAGTAGCGGGGGGGCATGAGCAGTTCTTC. Encoded protein: CASSQVAGGHEQFF.

This clonotype was counted many times. This chain connects TRBV3-1 to TRBJ1-1, with D possibly being TRBD1 (6 bases). Germline values: CDR1 LGHDT, CDR2 YNNKEL (reference sequence). The CDR3 extends over 19 amino acids. V gave up 0 bases and J gave up 4 bases, with 24 bases separating them. CDR3 DNA: TGTGCCAGCAGCCAAGATAATGTTAGACAGGAAGGTTGGGGCACTGAAGCTTTCTTT. Residues: CASSQDNVRQEGWGTEAFF.

This clonotype appeared many times. V is TRBV20-1 and J is TRBJ2-1; weak D call: TRBD2 (6 bases). Germline CDR1 reads DFQATT; CDR2 reads SNEGSKA (reference sequence). The CDR3 consists of 13 residues. The V gene lost 2 bases and the J gene lost 5 bases, with 10 bases spanning the gap. CDR3 sequence: CSARRLEDNEQFF. CDR3 coding DNA: TGCAGTGCTAGACGACTAGAAGACAATGAGCAGTTCTTC.

V gene TRBV7-6 combines with J gene TRBJ2-3, with 8 bases lining up with TRBD2. Unmatched junction bases numbered 7, after V lost 4 bases and J lost 7 bases. The CDR3 loop spans 14 amino acids. Germline values: CDR1 SGHVS, CDR2 FNYEAQ. CDR3 protein: CASSSGGGPNTQYF. The CDR3 DNA reads as TGTGCCAGCAGCTCGGGCGGGGGGCCCAATACGCAGTATTTT.

This clonotype has ten or more counts. The V gene is TRBV6-2 or TRBV6-3, the J gene TRBJ2-3; tentatively, D is TRBD1 (5 bases). The V end was cut by 2 bases, the J end by 0 bases, with 6 bases between. CDR1 is MNHEY, CDR2 SVGEGT, per germline. The CDR3 is 14 residues long. In DNA, the CDR3 is TGTGCCAGCAGTTACGGGGCTAGCACAGATACGCAGTATTTT. It encodes CASSYGASTDTQYF.

This clonotype was seen at least ten times. The chain uses TRBV5-1 and TRBJ1-1, with a tentative D call TRBD1 (5 bases). Germline V gives CDR1 SGHRS, CDR2 YFSETQ. Trimming removed 0 bases at V and 3 bases at J, with 15 bases between. The CDR3 loop spans 16 amino acids. CDR3 residues: CASSLAGGKLDTEAFF. In DNA, the CDR3 is TGCGCCAGCAGCTTGGCTGGGGGGAAGCTGGACACTGAAGCTTTCTTT.

This clonotype turned up a few times. V is TRBV5-1 and J is TRBJ2-5; no definite D call. The CDR3 extends over 14 amino acids. V dropped 1 base and J dropped 1 base, with 8 bases sitting between them. Germline V CDR1 and CDR2: SGHRS, YFSETQ. The CDR3 nucleotides read TGCGCCAGCAGCTTGTACACCTCCCAAGAGACCCAGTACTTC. Translation: CASSLYTSQETQYF.

V gene TRBV28 combines with J gene TRBJ1-5, with D perhaps TRBD1 (6 bases). The CDR3 has 14 residues. Germline V gene sequence: CDR1 MDHEN, CDR2 SYDVKM. V lost 3 bases and J 4 bases, leaving 10 bases between the germline ends. CDR3 region: CASSLGHPNQPQHF. The CDR3 DNA sequence: TGTGCCAGCAGTTTGGGACACCCTAATCAGCCCCAGCATTTT.